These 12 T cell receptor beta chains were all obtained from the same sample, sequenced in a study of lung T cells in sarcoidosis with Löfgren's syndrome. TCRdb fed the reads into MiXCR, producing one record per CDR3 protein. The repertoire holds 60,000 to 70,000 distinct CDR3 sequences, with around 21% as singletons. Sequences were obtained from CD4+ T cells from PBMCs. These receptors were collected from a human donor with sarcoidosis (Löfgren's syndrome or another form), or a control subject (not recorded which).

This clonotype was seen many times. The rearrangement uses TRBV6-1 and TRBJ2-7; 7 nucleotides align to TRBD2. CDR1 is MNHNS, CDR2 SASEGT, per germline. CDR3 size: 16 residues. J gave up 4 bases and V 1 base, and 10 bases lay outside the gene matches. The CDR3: CASSEGGAGDRYEQYV. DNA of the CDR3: TGTGCCAGCAGTGAAGGAGGGGCGGGGGATCGGTACGAGCAGTACGTC.

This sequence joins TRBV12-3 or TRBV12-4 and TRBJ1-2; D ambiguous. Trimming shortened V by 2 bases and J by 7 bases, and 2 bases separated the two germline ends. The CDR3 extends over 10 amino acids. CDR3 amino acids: CASSLSGYTF. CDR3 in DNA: TGTGCCAGCAGTTTAAGTGGCTACACCTTC.

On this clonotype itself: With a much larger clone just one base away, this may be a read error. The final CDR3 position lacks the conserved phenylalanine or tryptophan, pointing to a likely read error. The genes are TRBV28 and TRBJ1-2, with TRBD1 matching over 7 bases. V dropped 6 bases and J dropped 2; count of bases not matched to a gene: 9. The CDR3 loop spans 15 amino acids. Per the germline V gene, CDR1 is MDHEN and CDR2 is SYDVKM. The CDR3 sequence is CASSRGDSLNYGYTL. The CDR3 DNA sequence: TGTGCCAGCAGCAGAGGGGACAGTCTGAACTATGGCTACACCCTC.

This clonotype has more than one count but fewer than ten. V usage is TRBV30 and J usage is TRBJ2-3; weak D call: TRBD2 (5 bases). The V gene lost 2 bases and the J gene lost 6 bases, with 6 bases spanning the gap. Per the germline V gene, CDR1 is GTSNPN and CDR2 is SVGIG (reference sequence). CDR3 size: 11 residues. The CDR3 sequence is CAWSREDTQYF. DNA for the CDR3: TGTGCCTGGAGTAGGGAGGATACGCAGTATTTT.

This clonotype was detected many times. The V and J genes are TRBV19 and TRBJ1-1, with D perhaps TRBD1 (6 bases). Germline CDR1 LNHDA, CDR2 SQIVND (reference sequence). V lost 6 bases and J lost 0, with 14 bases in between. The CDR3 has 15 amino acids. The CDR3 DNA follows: TGTGCCAGTAGCCGACAGGTCCTCATGAACACTGAAGCTTTCTTT. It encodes CASSRQVLMNTEAFF.

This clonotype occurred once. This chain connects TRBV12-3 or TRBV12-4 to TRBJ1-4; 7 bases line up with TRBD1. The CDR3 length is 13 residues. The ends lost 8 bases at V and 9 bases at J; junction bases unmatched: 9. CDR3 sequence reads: CASHSTGRKKLFF. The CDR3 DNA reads TGTGCCAGCCACTCGACAGGGAGGAAAAAACTGTTTTTT.

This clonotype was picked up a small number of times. The CDR3 sequence: CASSRRGTEAFF. CDR3 sequence (DNA): TGTGCCAGCAGCCGGAGAGGGACTGAAGCTTTCTTT. The chain recombines TRBV3-1 with TRBJ1-1; the D is unclear. The CDR3 extends over 12 amino acids. Trimming left V 4 bases short and J 5 bases short, with 8 bases between. Germline CDR1 is LGHDT and CDR2 is YNNKEL (reference sequence).

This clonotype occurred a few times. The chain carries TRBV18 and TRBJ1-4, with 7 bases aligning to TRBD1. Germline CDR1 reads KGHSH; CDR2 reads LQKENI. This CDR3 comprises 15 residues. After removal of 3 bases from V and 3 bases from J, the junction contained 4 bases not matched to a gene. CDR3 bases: TGTGCCAGCTCACCCCGGACAGGATCTAATGAAAAACTGTTTTTT. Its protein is CASSPRTGSNEKLFF.

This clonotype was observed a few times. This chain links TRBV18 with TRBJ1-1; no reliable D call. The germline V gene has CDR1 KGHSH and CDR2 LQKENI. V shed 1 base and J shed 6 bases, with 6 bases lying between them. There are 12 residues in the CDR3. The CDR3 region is CASSPLGPEAFF. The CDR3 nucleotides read TGTGCCAGCTCACCACTGGGTCCTGAAGCTTTCTTT.

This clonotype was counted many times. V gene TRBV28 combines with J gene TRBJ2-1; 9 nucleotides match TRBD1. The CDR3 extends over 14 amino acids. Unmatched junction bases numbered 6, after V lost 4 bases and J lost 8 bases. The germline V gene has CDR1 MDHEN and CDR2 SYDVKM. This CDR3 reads CASSSPGQGYEQFF. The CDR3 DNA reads TGTGCCAGCAGTTCCCCGGGACAGGGATATGAGCAGTTCTTC. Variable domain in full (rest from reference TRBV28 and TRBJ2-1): DVKVTQSSRYLVKRTGEKVFLECVQDMDHENMFWYRQDPGLGLRLIYFSYDVKMKEKGDIPEGYSVSREKKERFSLILESASTNQTSMYLCASSSPGQGYEQFFGPGTRLTVL.

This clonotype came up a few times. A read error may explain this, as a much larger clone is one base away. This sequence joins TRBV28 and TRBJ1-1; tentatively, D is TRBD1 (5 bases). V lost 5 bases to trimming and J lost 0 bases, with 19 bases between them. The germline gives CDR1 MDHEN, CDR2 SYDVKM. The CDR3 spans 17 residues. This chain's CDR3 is CASSLRGASSVNTEAFF. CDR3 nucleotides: TGTGCCAGCAGTCTCCGAGGGGCCTCATCCGTGAACACTGAAGCTTTCTTT.

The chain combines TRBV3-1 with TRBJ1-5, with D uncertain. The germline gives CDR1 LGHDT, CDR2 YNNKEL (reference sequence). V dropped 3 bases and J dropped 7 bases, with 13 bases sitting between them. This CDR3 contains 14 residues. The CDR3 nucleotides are TGTGCCAGCAGCCAGGGAGGGATCGGGCAGCCCCAGCATTTT. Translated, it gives CASSQGGIGQPQHF.